This T cell receptor beta chain comes out of a study of regulatory T cells in long-lasting Graves disease. Broader study findings: TCR diversity was lower in persistent than newly diagnosed Graves' disease. Favored gene segments in persistent disease were TRBV28, TRBJ1-2 and TRBJ2-5.

Sample time point: newly diagnosed GD, antithyroid drugs for less than 3 months. The TCR library was made from RNA that had been extracted from PBMCs in TRIzol. The patient group derived from an endocrinology department in Xi'an, China. Building of the TCR beta libraries involved iRepertoire HTBI primers and Arm-PCR of CDR3 regions. TCRdb called the multiplex PCR reads again in MiXCR, with one record for every CDR3 protein. This sample has roughly 320,000 distinct CDR3 sequences, with around 15% found just once. V gave up 1 base and J gave up 3 bases, with 9 bases separating them. The CDR3 sequence is 13 residues long. Germline loops: CDR1 DFQATT, CDR2 SNEGSKA (reference sequence). This clonotype has ten or more counts. Its specificity is not known. Separately, the same data were catalogued under a study of T cells in Graves' hyperthyroidism and ophthalmopathy. That source reports: First-round RT-PCR with HTBI primers amplified the TCR CDR3 region.

The TCR sequence derives from a man aged 35 to 55 with Graves disease. The sequencing here drew on peripheral blood mononuclear cells (PBMCs), taken at new diagnosis, from a patient treated with antithyroid drugs. The J gene is TRBJ2-5, the V gene TRBV20-1; a weak D match, TRBD2 (5 bases). CDR3 sequence (DNA): TGCAGTGCTAGAGGACGGACTGAAGAGACCCAGTACTTC. It encodes CSARGRTEETQYF.